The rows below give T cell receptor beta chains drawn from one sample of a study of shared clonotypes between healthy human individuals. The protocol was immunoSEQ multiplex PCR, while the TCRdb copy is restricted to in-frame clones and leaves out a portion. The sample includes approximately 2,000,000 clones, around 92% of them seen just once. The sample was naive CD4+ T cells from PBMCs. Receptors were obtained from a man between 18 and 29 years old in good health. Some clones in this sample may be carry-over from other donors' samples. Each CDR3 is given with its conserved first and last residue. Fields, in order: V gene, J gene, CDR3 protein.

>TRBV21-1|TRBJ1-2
CASSISISRGLSYGYTF
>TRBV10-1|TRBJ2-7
CASSESGQGGYEQYF
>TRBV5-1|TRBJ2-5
CASSPRGEETQYF
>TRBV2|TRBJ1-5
CASSEGQNYQPQHF
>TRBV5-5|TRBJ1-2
CASSNVVTGGNYGYTF
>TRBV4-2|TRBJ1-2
CASSPGVRDSLNYGYTF
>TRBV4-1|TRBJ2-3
CASSPLGGSTDTQYF
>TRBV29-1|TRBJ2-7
CSVYGGISSYEQYF
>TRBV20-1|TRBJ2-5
CSADSGETQYF
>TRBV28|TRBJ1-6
CASSIGGAQGNSSPLHF
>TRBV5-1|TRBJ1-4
CASSSQATNEKLFF
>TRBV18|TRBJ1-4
CASSIDREGANEKLFF
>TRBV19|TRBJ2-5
CASSTGYGETQYF
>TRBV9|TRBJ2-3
CASTASSGRADTQYF
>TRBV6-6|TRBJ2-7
CASSYGDRSHEQYF
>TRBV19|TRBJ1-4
CASSIFPGPNEKLFF
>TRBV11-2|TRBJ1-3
CASSPPGGWGQGGNTIYF
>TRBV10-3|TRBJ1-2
CAISESSGGAEGGYTF
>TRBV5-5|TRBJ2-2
CASSLPGQRAGELFF
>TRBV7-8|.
CASSPNRGPYYEQYF
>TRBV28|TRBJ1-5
CASSLGGASQPQHF
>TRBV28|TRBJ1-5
CASSESRQPQHF
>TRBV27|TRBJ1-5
CASGDNSNQPQHF
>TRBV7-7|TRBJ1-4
CASSLGGRGDEKLFF
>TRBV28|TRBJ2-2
CASTRLAVTGELFF
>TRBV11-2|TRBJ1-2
CASSRTTGETDNYGYTF
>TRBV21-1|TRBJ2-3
CASSKVSSGRGDTQYF
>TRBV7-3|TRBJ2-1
CASSLRTYNEQFF
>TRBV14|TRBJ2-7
CASSRRQDTYEQYF
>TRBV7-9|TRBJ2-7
CASSLEGQGRYEQYF
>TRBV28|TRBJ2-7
CASNLLQGAQEQYF
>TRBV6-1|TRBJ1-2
CASTTKRTGTYGYTF
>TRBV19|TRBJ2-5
CASSISGQETQYF
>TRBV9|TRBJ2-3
CASSTGGTDTQYF
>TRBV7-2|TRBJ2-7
CASSPIGMYEQYF
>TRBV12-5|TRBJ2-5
CASGQQGGETQYF
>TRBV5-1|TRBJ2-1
CASSLPEGLAGISYNEQFF
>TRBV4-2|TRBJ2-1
CASSQDLITSGPDNEQFF
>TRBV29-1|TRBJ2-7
CSVLLSGHHYEQYF
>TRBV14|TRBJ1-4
CASSQGVAATNEKLFF
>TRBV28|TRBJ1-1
CASSPPRGRTEAFF
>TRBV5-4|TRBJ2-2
CASSFQTGELFF
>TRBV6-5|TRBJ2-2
CASSTSYSTGELFF
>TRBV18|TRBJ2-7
CASSPGKDRVDEQYF
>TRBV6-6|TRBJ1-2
CASTVTGLTVGGGYTF
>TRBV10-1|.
CASSEGWTSYEQYF
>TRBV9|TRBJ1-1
CASSDLLTGQSPAGTEAFF
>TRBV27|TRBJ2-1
CASSAPGLGSHEQFF
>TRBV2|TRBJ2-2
CATSGTGELFF
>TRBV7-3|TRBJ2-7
CASSQAAEGEQYF
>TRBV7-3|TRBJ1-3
CASIGSRITGNTIYF
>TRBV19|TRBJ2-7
CASSSLAGNYEQYF
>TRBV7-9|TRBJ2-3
CASSFGSTDTQYF
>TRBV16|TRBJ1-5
CASSQISRGSGFRQPQHF